This TCR beta chain was sequenced for a study of T cell changes during pregnancy in multiple sclerosis. V lost 6 bases and J lost 4; bases outside the gene matches: 10. Germline CDR1 LNHDA, CDR2 SQIVND (reference sequence). The CDR3 sequence is 16 residues long. Generated by immunoSEQ multiplex PCR, the TCRdb table keeps only in-frame clones and is missing some. This sample has more than 45,000 clones, with around 94% found just once. This clone was seen only once. Sequencing was performed on CD4+ T cells from peripheral blood mononuclear cells, taken in the second trimester of pregnancy. This rearrangement joins TRBV19 to TRBJ2-2; 8 bases agree with TRBD2. The receptor comes from a female donor in good health, enrolled as a control in a pregnancy study. The CDR3 region has the DNA TGTGCCAGTAGGCCTAATGGGGCGGGAGGCACCGGGGAGCTGTTTTTT. Amino acid sequence: CASRPNGAGGTGELFF.